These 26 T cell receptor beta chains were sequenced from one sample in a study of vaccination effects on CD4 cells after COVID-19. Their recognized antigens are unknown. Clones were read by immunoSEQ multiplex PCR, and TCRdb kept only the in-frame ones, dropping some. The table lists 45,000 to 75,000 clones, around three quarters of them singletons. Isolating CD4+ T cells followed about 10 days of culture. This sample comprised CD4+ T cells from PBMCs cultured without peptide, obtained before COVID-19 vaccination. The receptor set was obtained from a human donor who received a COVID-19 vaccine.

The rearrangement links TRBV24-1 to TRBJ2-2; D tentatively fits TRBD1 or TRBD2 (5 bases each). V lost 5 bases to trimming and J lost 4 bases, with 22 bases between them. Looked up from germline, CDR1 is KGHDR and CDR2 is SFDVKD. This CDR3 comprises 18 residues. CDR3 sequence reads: CATSGEKTKGVSTGELFF. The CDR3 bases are TGTGCCACCAGTGGGGAGAAGACGAAAGGGGTGAGCACCGGGGAGCTGTTTTTT.

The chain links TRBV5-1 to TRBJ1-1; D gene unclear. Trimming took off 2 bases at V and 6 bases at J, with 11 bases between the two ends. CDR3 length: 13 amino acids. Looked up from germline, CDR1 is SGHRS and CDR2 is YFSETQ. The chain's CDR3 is CASSLRVSAEAFF. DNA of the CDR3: TGCGCCAGCAGCTTAAGGGTTAGCGCTGAAGCTTTCTTT.

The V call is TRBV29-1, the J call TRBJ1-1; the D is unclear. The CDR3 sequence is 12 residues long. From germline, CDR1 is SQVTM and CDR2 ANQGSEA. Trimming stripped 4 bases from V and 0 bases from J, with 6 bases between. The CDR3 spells CSVVAVNTEAFF. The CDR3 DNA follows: TGCAGCGTTGTGGCGGTGAACACTGAAGCTTTCTTT.

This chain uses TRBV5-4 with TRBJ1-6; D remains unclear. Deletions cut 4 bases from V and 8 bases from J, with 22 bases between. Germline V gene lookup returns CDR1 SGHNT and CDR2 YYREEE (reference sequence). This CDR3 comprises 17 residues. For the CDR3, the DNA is TGTGCCAGCAGCCCGGGGTCCCTGGCCCAGAGGGATTCACCCCTCCACTTT. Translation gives CASSPGSLAQRDSPLHF.

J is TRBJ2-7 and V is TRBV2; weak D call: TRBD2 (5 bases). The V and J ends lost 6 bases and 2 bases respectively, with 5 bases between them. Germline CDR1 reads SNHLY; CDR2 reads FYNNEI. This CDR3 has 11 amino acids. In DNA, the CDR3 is TGTGCCAGCAGGGAGGCCTACGAGCAGTACGTC. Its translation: CASREAYEQYV.

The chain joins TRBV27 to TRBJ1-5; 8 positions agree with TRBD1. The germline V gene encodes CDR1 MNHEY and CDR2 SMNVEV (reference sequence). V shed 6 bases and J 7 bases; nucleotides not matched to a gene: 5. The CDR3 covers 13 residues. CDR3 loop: CASRDREGQPQHF. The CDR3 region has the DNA TGTGCCAGCAGGGACAGGGAGGGCCAGCCCCAGCATTTT.

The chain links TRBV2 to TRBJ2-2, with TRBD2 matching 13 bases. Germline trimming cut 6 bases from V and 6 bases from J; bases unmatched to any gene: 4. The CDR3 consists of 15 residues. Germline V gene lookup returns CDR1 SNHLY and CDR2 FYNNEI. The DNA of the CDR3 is TGTGCCAGCAGATCTACTAGCGGGGGGGCCGGGGAGCTGTTTTTT. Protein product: CASRSTSGGAGELFF.

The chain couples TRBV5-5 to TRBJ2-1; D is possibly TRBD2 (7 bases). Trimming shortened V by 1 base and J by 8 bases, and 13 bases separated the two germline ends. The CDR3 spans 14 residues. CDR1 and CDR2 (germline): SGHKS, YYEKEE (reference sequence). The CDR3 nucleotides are TGTGCCAGCAGCTTGTATCTGGGGGGGCATGAGCAGTTCTTC. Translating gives CASSLYLGGHEQFF. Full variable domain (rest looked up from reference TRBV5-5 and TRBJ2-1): DAGVTQSPTHLIKTRGQQVTLRCSPISGHKSVSWYQQVLGQGPQFIFQYYEKEERGRGNFPDRFSARQFPNYSSELNVNALLLGDSALYLCASSLYLGGHEQFFGPGTRLTVL.

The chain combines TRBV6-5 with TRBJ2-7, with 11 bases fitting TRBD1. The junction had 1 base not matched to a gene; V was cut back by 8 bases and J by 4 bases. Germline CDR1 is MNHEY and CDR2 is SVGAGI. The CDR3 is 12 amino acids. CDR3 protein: CASGTGGYEQYV. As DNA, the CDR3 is TGTGCCAGCGGGACAGGGGGTTACGAGCAGTACGTC.

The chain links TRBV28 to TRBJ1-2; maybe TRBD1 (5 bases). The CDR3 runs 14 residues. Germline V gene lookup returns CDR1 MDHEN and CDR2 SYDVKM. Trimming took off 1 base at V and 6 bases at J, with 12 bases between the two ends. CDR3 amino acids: CASSLLGVRNGYTF. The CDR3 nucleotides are TGTGCCAGCAGTTTATTAGGGGTGAGAAATGGCTACACCTTC.

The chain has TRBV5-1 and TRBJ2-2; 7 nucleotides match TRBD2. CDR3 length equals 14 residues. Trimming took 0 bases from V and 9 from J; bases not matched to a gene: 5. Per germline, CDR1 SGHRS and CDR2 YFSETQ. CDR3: CASSLVSGTRELFF. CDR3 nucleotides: TGCGCCAGCAGCTTGGTCTCCGGGACTAGGGAGCTGTTTTTT. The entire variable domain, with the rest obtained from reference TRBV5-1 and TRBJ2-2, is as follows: KAGVTQTPRYLIKTRGQQVTLSCSPISGHRSVSWYQQTPGQGLQFLFEYFSETQRNKGNFPGRFSGRQFSNSRSEMNVSTLELGDSALYLCASSLVSGTRELFFGEGSRLTVL.

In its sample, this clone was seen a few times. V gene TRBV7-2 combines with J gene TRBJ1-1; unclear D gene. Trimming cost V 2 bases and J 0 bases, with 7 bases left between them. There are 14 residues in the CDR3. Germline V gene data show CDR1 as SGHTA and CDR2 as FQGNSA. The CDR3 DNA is TGTGCCAGCAGCTTACTGGGCATGAACACTGAAGCTTTCTTT. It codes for CASSLLGMNTEAFF.

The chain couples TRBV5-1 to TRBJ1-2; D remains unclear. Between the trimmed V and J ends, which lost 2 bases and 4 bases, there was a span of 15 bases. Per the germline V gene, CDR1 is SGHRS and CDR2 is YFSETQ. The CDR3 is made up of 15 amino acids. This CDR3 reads CASSFDSPPSYGYTF. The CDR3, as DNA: TGCGCCAGCAGCTTTGATTCACCGCCGAGCTATGGCTACACCTTC.

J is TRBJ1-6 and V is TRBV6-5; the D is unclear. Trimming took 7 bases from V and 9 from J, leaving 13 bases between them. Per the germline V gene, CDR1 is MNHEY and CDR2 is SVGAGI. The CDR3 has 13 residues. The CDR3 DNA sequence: TGTGCCAGCAAGGGAGGCGCAAGTTCACCCCTCCACTTT. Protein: CASKGGASSPLHF.

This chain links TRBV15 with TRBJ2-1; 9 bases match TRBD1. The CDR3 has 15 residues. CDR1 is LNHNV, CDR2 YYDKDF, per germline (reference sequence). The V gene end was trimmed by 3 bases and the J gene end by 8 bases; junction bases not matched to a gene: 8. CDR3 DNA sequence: TGTGCCACCAGCAGTGCCGGGACAGGGCTCCATGAGCAGTTCTTC. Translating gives CATSSAGTGLHEQFF.

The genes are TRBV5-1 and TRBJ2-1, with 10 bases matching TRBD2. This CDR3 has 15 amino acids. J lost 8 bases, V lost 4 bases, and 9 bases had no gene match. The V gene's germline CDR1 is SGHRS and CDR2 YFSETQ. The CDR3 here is CASSEFSGGNYEQFF. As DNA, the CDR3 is TGCGCCAGCAGCGAATTTAGCGGGGGGAATTATGAGCAGTTCTTC.

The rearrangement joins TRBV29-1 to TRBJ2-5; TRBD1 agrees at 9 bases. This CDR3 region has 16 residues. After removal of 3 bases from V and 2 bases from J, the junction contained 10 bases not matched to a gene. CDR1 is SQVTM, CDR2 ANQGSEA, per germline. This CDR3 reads CSVDSNRGRRQETQYF. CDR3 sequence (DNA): TGCAGCGTTGACAGTAACAGGGGGCGGCGGCAAGAGACCCAGTACTTC.

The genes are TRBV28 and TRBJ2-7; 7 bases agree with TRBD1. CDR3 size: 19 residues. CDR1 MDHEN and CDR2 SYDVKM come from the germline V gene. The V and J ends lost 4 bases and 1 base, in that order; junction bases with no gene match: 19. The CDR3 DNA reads TGTGCCAGCAGTTCCCACCGGACAGGCCAAGGGTTGAAATCCTACGAGCAGTACGTC. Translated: CASSSHRTGQGLKSYEQYV.

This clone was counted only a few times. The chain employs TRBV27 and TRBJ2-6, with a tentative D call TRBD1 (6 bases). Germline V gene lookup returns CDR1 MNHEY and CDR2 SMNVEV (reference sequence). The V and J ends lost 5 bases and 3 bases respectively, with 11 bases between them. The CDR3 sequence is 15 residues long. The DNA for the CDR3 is TGTGCCAGCAGTCTCAGGGGTGGTGGGGCCAACGTCCTGACTTTC. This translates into CASSLRGGGANVLTF. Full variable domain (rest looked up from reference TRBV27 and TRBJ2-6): EAQVTQNPRYLITVTGKKLTVTCSQNMNHEYMSWYRQDPGLGLRQIYYSMNVEVTDKGDVPEGYKVSRKEKRNFPLILESPSPNQTSLYFCASSLRGGGANVLTFGAGSRLTVL.

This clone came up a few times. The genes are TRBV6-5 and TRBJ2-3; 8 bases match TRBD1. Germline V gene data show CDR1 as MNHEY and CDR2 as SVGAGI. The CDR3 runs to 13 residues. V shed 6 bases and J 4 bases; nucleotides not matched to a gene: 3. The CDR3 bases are TGTGCCAGCAGCCCGACAGGGGCAGATACGCAGTATTTT. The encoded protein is CASSPTGADTQYF.

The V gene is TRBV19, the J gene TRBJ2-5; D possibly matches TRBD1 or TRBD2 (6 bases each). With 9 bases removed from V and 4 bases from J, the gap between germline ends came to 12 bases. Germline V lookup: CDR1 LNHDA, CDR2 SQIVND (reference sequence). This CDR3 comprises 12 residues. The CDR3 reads CASKGGGETQYF. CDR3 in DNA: TGTGCCAGCAAAGGAGGGGGAGAGACCCAGTACTTC.

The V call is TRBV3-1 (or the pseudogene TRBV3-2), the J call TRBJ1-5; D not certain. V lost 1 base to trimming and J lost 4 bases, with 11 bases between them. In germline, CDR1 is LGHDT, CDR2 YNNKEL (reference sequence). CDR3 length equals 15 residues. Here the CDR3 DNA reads TGTGCCAGCAGCCAAGGGGTGGCAGATAATCAGCCCCAGCATTTT. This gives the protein CASSQGVADNQPQHF.

The CDR3 sequence is CASSLGGVGAEAFF. CDR3 DNA sequence: TGTGCCAGCAGCTTGGGAGGGGTAGGCGCTGAAGCTTTCTTT. The chain joins TRBV5-6 to TRBJ1-1, with D maybe TRBD1 (5 bases). Trimming stripped 0 bases from V and 6 bases from J, with 12 bases between. The germline V gene has CDR1 SGHDT and CDR2 YYEEEE. CDR3 size: 14 residues.

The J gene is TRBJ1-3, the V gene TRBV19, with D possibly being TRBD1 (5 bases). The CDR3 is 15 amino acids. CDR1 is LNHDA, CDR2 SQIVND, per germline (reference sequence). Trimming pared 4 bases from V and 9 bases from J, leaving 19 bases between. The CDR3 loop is CASSTSGTAGLTIYF. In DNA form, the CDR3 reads TGTGCCAGTAGTACCTCCGGGACCGCCGGACTCACCATATATTTT.

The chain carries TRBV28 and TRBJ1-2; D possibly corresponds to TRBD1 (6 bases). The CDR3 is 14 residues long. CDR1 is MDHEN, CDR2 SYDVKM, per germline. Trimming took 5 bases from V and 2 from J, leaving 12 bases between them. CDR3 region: CASSPSDRNYGYTF. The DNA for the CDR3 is TGTGCCAGCAGTCCTTCGGACAGAAACTATGGCTACACCTTC.

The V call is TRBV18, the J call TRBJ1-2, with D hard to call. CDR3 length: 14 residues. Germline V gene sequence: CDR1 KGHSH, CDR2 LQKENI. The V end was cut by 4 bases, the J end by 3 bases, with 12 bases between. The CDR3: CASSREVADYGYTF. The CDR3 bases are TGTGCCAGCTCACGGGAGGTGGCTGACTATGGCTACACCTTC.